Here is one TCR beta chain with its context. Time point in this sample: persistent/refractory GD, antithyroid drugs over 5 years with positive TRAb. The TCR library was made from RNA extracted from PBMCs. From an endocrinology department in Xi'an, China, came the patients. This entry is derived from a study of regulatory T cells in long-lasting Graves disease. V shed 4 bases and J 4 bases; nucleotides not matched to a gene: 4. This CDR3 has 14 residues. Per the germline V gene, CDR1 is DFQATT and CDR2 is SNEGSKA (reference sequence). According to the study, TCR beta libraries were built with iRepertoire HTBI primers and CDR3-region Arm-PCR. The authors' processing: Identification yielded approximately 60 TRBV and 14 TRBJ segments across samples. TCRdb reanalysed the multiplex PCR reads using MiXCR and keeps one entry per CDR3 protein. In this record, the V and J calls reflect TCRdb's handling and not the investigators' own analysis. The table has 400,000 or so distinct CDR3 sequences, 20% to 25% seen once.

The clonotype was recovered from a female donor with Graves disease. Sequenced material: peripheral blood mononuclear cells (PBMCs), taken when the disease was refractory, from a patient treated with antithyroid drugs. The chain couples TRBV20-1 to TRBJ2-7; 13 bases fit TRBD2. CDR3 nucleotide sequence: TGCAGTGCTATACCGGGACTAGCGGGATACGAGCAGTACTTC. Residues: CSAIPGLAGYEQYF.